Presented here are 6 T cell receptor beta chains from one specimen sequenced in a study of glioma-infiltrating T cells after dendritic cell vaccination. Time point specified: after dendritic cell vaccination, including at tumor progression/relapse. Assay used: immunoSEQ multiplex PCR; TCRdb lists only in-frame clones, some missing. The profile covers 75,000 to 95,000 clones, with roughly 87% appearing a single time and 2% to 2.5% taken by the ten largest. Specimen: blood, collected after dendritic cell vaccination. All receptors come from a human donor with glioblastoma.

V usage is TRBV11-3 and J usage is TRBJ1-2; tentative D call: TRBD1 (6 bases). The length of the CDR3 is 15 residues. The V and J ends lost 2 bases and 4 bases respectively, with 14 bases between them. Germline V gene lookup returns CDR1 SGHNT and CDR2 YENEEA. The CDR3 loop is CASSLYGQGSYGYTF. The CDR3 nucleotides are TGTGCCAGCAGCTTATATGGGCAGGGGTCCTATGGCTACACCTTC.

CDR3 region: CATSRGDQPQHF. In DNA form, the CDR3 reads TGTGCCACCAGCAGAGGCGATCAGCCCCAGCATTTT. The V and J genes are TRBV15 and TRBJ1-5; no firm D call. The CDR3 sequence is 12 residues long. V dropped 1 base and J dropped 5 bases, with 3 bases sitting between them. Germline V lookup: CDR1 LNHNV, CDR2 YYDKDF (reference sequence). Looking up the rest from reference TRBV15 and TRBJ1-5 gives the full variable domain: DAMVIQNPRYQVTQFGKPVTLSCSQTLNHNVMYWYQQKSSQAPKLLFHYYDKDFNNEADTPDNFQSRRPNTSFCFLDIRSPGLGDTAMYLCATSRGDQPQHFGDGTRLSIL.

The chain recombines TRBV7-9 with TRBJ1-6; the D is unclear. The CDR3 loop spans 15 amino acids. V was shortened by 5 bases and J by 6 bases, with 14 bases between the two germline ends. Germline V lookup: CDR1 SEHNR, CDR2 FQNEAQ (reference sequence). DNA for the CDR3: TGTGCCAGCAGCCCCCCGGGGATATCTAATTCACCCCTCCACTTT. It specifies CASSPPGISNSPLHF. Combining the CDR3 with reference TRBV7-9 and TRBJ1-6 gives the whole variable domain DTGVSQNPRHKITKRGQNVTFRCDPISEHNRLYWYRQTLGQGPEFLTYFQNEAQLEKSRLLSDRFSAERPKGSFSTLEIQRTEQGDSAMYLCASSPPGISNSPLHFGNGTRLTVT.

As for this clone: Other DNA sequences in the sample encode the same CDR3. The V call is TRBV11-2, the J call TRBJ1-3; D gene ambiguous. Germline V CDR1 and CDR2: SGHAT, FQNNGV. The CDR3 extends over 15 amino acids. V was trimmed by 6 bases and J by 0 bases, leaving 12 bases between them. CDR3 loop: CASSPGGNSGNTIYF. The CDR3 DNA sequence: TGTGCCAGCAGTCCCGGCGGAAACTCTGGAAACACCATATATTTT.

This clone was recorded a few times. V usage is TRBV7-2 and J usage is TRBJ1-1; D perhaps matches TRBD1 (5 bases). Per the germline V gene, CDR1 is SGHTA and CDR2 is FQGNSA. The ends were cut back, 5 bases at V and 0 bases at J, with 10 bases in the middle. There are 14 residues in the CDR3. CDR3 DNA sequence: TGTGCCAGCAGCCCCTCGGGGGTGAACACTGAAGCTTTCTTT. Translation: CASSPSGVNTEAFF.

The genes are TRBV5-6 and TRBJ2-1; 7 bases agree with TRBD2. Germline CDR1 is SGHDT and CDR2 is YYEEEE. J lost 0 bases, V lost 4 bases, and 4 bases had no gene match. The CDR3 is made up of 15 amino acids. The CDR3 reads CASSKGRASYNEQFF. CDR3 bases: TGTGCCAGCAGCAAAGGGAGGGCCTCCTACAATGAGCAGTTCTTC.